The subject of this entry is one T cell receptor (beta chain). The germline V and J ends were trimmed by 6 bases and 8 bases, with 13 bases remaining between them. CDR1 MNHEY and CDR2 SVGEGT come from the germline V gene. The CDR3 totals 12 residues. As originally analysed: Reference gene primer amplification gave estimated nucleated cell counts. Assay: immunoSEQ multiplex PCR; the TCRdb copy retains only in-frame clones and omits some. V and J calls and clone size are those listed in that table; D and trimming were worked out from the DNA. The sample holds over 40,000 clones; over 90% are singletons and the top ten take 9.7%. The sample is drawn from a study of blood T cell repertoires in COVID-19. Study in general: Samples of COVID-19 (acute and convalescent) were obtained from the United States, Italy and Spain. T cells, B-cell-depleted T cells, or PBMCs supplied cDNA or gDNA.

The chain recombines TRBV6-2 or TRBV6-3 with TRBJ1-2; D remains ambiguous. The TCR sequence derives from a woman of 80 years or more with acute or convalescent COVID-19. Material for sequencing was peripheral blood. CDR3 bases: TGTGCCAGCAGCCCCGCGGGGTTGGGCTACACCTTC. Protein sequence: CASSPAGLGYTF.